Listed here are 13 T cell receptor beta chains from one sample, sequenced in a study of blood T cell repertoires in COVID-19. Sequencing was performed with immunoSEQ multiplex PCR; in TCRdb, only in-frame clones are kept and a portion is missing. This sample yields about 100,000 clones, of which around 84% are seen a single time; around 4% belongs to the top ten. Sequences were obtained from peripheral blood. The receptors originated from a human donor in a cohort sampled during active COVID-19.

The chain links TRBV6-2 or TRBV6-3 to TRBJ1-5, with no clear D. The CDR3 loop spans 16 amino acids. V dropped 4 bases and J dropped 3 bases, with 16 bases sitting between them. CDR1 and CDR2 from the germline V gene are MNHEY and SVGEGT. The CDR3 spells CASSWAPVRFNQPQHF. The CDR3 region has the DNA TGTGCCAGCAGTTGGGCCCCAGTTCGCTTCAATCAGCCCCAGCATTTT.

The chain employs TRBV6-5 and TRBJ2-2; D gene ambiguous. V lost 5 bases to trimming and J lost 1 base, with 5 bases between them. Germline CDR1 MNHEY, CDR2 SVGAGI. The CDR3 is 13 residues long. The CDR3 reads CASSPRNTGELFF. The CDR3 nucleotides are TGTGCCAGCAGTCCCAGGAACACCGGGGAGCTGTTTTTT.

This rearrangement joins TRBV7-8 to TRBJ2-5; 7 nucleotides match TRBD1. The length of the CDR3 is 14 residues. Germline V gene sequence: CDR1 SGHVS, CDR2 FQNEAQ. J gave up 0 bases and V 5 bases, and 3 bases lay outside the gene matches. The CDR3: CASSRDSNQETQYF. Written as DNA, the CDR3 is TGTGCCAGCAGCAGGGACAGCAACCAAGAGACCCAGTACTTC.

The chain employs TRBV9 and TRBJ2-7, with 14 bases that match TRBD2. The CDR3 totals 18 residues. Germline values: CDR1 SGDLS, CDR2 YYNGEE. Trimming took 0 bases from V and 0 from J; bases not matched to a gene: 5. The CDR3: CASSVGTSGGRFSYEQYF. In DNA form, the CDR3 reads TGTGCCAGCAGCGTAGGGACTAGCGGGGGGCGATTCTCCTACGAGCAGTACTTC.

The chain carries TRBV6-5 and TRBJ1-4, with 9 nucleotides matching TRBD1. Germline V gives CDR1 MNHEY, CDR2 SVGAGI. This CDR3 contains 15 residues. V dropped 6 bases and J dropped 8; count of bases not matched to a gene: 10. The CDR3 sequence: CASSTRQGGEEKLFF. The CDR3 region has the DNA TGTGCCAGCAGCACCCGACAGGGGGGGGAGGAAAAACTGTTTTTT.

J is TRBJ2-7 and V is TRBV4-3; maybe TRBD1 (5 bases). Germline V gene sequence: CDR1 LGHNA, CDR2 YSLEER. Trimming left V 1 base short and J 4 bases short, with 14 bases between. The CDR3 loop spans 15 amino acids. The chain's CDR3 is CASSQGVKGDYEQYF. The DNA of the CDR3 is TGCGCCAGCAGCCAAGGTGTGAAAGGGGATTACGAGCAGTACTTC.

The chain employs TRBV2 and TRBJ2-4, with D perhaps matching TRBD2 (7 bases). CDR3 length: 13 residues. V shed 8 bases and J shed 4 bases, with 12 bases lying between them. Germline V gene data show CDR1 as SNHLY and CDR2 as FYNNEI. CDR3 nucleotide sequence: TGTGCCAGCGGGGGGGCTACAAAAAACATTCAGTACTTC. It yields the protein CASGGATKNIQYF.

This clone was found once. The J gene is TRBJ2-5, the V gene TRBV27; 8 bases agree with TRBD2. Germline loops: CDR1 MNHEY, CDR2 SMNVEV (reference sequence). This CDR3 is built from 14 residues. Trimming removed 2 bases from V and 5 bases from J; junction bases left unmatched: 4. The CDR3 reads CASSLSPGGETQYF. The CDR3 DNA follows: TGTGCCAGCAGTTTAAGCCCGGGAGGGGAGACCCAGTACTTC.

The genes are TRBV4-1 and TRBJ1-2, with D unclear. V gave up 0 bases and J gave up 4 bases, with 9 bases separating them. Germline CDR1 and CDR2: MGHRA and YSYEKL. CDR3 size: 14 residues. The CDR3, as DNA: TGCGCCAGCAGCCAAGATCGCGGGGTCTATGGCTACACCTTC. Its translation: CASSQDRGVYGYTF.

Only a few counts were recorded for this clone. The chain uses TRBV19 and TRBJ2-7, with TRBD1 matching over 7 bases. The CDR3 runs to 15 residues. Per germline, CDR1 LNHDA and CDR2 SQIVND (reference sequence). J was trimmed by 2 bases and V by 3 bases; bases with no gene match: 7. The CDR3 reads CASSIYRTGAYEQYF. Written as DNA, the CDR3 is TGTGCCAGTAGTATCTACCGGACAGGAGCCTACGAGCAGTACTTC.

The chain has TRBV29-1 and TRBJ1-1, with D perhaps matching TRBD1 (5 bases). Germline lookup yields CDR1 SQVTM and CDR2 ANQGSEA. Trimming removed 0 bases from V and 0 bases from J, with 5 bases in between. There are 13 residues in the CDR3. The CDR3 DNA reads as TGCAGCGTTGAAGAGACAGTGAACACTGAAGCTTTCTTT. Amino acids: CSVEETVNTEAFF.

DNA of the CDR3: TGCGCCAGCAGAACAACTAGCGGGAGCTCCTACGAGCAGTACTTC. It encodes CASRTTSGSSYEQYF. V usage is TRBV4-1 and J usage is TRBJ2-7; 11 positions match TRBD2. The trim removed 6 bases at V and 0 bases at J, leaving 4 bases unmatched. The CDR3 is 15 amino acids. Germline V gene sequence: CDR1 MGHRA, CDR2 YSYEKL.

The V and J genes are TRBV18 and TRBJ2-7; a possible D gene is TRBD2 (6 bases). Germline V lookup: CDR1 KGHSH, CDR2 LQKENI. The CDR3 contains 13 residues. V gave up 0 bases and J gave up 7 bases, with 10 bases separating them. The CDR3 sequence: CASSPPSGVEQYF. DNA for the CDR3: TGTGCCAGCTCACCACCCTCGGGGGTGGAGCAGTACTTC.